These 14 T cell receptor beta chains were sequenced from one sample in a study of T cell responses to AZD1222 COVID-19 vaccine. Produced via immunoSEQ multiplex PCR; TCRdb's table is partial and in-frame only. The sample has approximately 140,000 clones; around nine tenths are singletons. The sequences come from peripheral blood, collected on day 0 of AZD1222 vaccination. The receptor source for this set is an adult in good health.

The chain has TRBV19 and TRBJ2-3; D gene unclear. Per the germline V gene, CDR1 is LNHDA and CDR2 is SQIVND (reference sequence). Trimming cost V 6 bases and J 1 base, with 11 bases left between them. This CDR3 is 14 amino acids long. The CDR3 nucleotides read TGTGCCAGTAGCGCCCTAAGCGGCACAGATACGCAGTATTTT. This translates into CASSALSGTDTQYF.

The chain recombines TRBV3-1 (or the pseudogene TRBV3-2) with TRBJ1-1; no definite D call. Per the germline V gene, CDR1 is LGHDT and CDR2 is YNNKEL (reference sequence). CDR3 size: 16 residues. V shed 1 base and J shed 4 bases, with 16 bases lying between them. The CDR3, as DNA: TGTGCCAGCAGCCAAGCGGGAGCCTTCGGTCTCACTGAAGCTTTCTTT. Its protein is CASSQAGAFGLTEAFF.

The chain couples TRBV10-1 to TRBJ1-2, with 7 bases lining up with TRBD1. This CDR3 is built from 14 residues. The V gene's germline CDR1 is WNHNN and CDR2 SYGVQD (reference sequence). Trimming cost V 10 bases and J 9 bases; bases outside gene matches: 17. In DNA form, the CDR3 reads TGCGCCATGCAAGACAGGGCAATAAGGAACAGCTACACCTTC. It translates to CAMQDRAIRNSYTF.

The V gene is TRBV13, the J gene TRBJ2-3, with D possibly matching TRBD2 (5 bases). Germline loops: CDR1 PRHDT, CDR2 FYEKMQ (reference sequence). CDR3 length: 16 amino acids. V was pared by 5 bases and J by 6 bases, with 21 bases between. The CDR3 is CASSPGGGPSSDTQYF. The CDR3 bases are TGTGCCAGCAGCCCTGGAGGTGGACCCAGTTCCGATACGCAGTATTTT.

This chain uses TRBV27 with TRBJ2-3, with D unresolved. This CDR3 is built from 16 residues. Trimming left V 2 bases short and J 6 bases short, with 18 bases between. From germline, CDR1 is MNHEY and CDR2 SMNVEV (reference sequence). CDR3 protein: CASSLNSVPRWDTQYF. Here the CDR3 DNA reads TGTGCCAGCAGTTTAAACAGCGTACCTCGGTGGGATACGCAGTATTTT.

The chain employs TRBV15 and TRBJ2-3; TRBD1 matches at 9 bases. CDR1 is LNHNV and CDR2 is YYDKDF in the germline V gene (reference sequence). The length of the CDR3 is 15 residues. V shed 8 bases and J 4 bases; nucleotides not matched to a gene: 10. In DNA form, the CDR3 reads TGTGCCACCTATGGCGGGACAGGGCCCTCAGATACGCAGTATTTT. This sequence encodes CATYGGTGPSDTQYF.

The V call is TRBV6-4, the J call TRBJ2-5; perhaps TRBD1 as D (5 bases). Per the germline V gene, CDR1 is MRHNA and CDR2 is SNTAGT. This CDR3 comprises 23 residues. The germline V and J ends were trimmed by 0 bases and 2 bases, with 34 bases remaining between them. The CDR3 nucleotides read TGTGCCAGCAGTGACTCCGCGAGTCCTCGTTTCGGGTACGGACATACCACTCAAGAGACCCAGTACTTC. Translating gives CASSDSASPRFGYGHTTQETQYF.

The CDR3 spells CASSYGQAGELFF. The CDR3 DNA follows: TGTGCCAGCAGCTATGGACAGGCCGGGGAGCTGTTTTTT. The chain is built from TRBV7-9 and TRBJ2-2; 7 nucleotides match TRBD1. The length of the CDR3 is 13 residues. V dropped 4 bases and J dropped 6; count of bases not matched to a gene: 2. Germline V gene lookup returns CDR1 SEHNR and CDR2 FQNEAQ (reference sequence).

The chain has TRBV5-8 and TRBJ2-2; perhaps TRBD1 as D (6 bases). There are 16 residues in the CDR3. CDR1 SGHTS and CDR2 YDEGEE come from the germline V gene. V gave up 1 base and J gave up 0 bases, with 10 bases separating them. The CDR3 nucleotides read TGTGCCAGCAGCTTGCCCCAGGGGCCGAACACCGGGGAGCTGTTTTTT. This encodes CASSLPQGPNTGELFF.

The V and J genes are TRBV3-1 (or the pseudogene TRBV3-2) and TRBJ1-5; D may be TRBD1 (5 bases). There are 15 residues in the CDR3. Germline V CDR1 and CDR2: LGHDT, YNNKEL (reference sequence). Trimming cost V 4 bases and J 3 bases, with 13 bases left between them. The CDR3 sequence: CASSPSAGDNQPQHF. The CDR3 region has the DNA TGTGCCAGCAGCCCCTCAGCGGGGGACAATCAGCCCCAGCATTTT.

The rearrangement joins TRBV7-9 to TRBJ1-3; D is unresolved. The ends were cut back, 4 bases at V and 3 bases at J, with 10 bases in the middle. The germline V gene encodes CDR1 SEHNR and CDR2 FQNEAQ (reference sequence). There are 14 residues in the CDR3. CDR3 in DNA: TGTGCCAGCAGCTCAGGTCGGGGTGGAAACACCATATATTTT. Its protein product is CASSSGRGGNTIYF. The whole variable domain, remainder taken from reference TRBV7-9 and TRBJ1-3, is DTGVSQNPRHKITKRGQNVTFRCDPISEHNRLYWYRQTLGQGPEFLTYFQNEAQLEKSRLLSDRFSAERPKGSFSTLEIQRTEQGDSAMYLCASSSGRGGNTIYFGEGSWLTVV.

The chain has TRBV15 and TRBJ1-5; 10 nucleotides agree with TRBD1. V lost 0 bases to trimming and J lost 7 bases; unmatched junction nucleotides: 6. CDR1 is LNHNV, CDR2 YYDKDF, per germline (reference sequence). The CDR3 has 16 amino acids. CDR3 residues: CATSRDKGQGKQPQHF. CDR3 nucleotides: TGTGCCACCAGCAGAGATAAGGGACAGGGGAAGCAGCCCCAGCATTTT.

V usage is TRBV9 and J usage is TRBJ1-2; possible D gene TRBD1, 5 bases. Germline values: CDR1 SGDLS, CDR2 YYNGEE. Trimming shortened V by 0 bases and J by 4 bases, and 10 bases separated the two germline ends. The CDR3 runs 14 residues. Written as DNA, the CDR3 is TGTGCCAGCAGCGTAGCTACGGGGGTCTATGGCTACACCTTC. This codes for CASSVATGVYGYTF.

The V and J genes are TRBV5-1 and TRBJ2-3, with 9 positions matching TRBD2. From germline, CDR1 is SGHRS and CDR2 YFSETQ. CDR3 length: 18 residues. Trimming at V came to 0 bases and at J to 0 bases, leaving 8 bases not matched to a gene. CDR3 protein: CASSLVGAGGPSTDTQYF. CDR3 sequence (DNA): TGCGCCAGCAGCTTGGTGGGAGCGGGGGGACCTAGCACAGATACGCAGTATTTT.